The 11 T cell receptor beta chains in this list originate from one sample, sequenced in a study of technical replicates of blood from a handful of donors. The method was immunoSEQ multiplex PCR; TCRdb's version includes in-frame clones alone and lacks a portion of them. The sample records 50,000 to 80,000 clones, 75% to 90% being singletons. The sample consisted of PBMCs. The receptors come from a human donor in good health. Some clones in this sample may be carry-over from other donors' samples.

This chain joins TRBV7-9 and TRBJ1-6; TRBD1 aligns across 8 bases. J gave up 7 bases and V 5 bases, and 4 bases lay outside the gene matches. CDR3 length equals 14 residues. CDR1 and CDR2 from the germline V gene are SEHNR and FQNEAQ (reference sequence). The DNA of the CDR3 is TGTGCCAGCAGCATGACAGGGGACAATTCACCCCTCCACTTT. The encoded protein is CASSMTGDNSPLHF.

The CDR3 DNA sequence: TGTGCCAGCAGCGCAGAACAGGGATCGCACACTGAAGCTTTCTTT. This codes for CASSAEQGSHTEAFF. The rearrangement joins TRBV9 to TRBJ1-1, with D perhaps matching TRBD1 (6 bases). This CDR3 is 15 amino acids long. The ends were cut back, 3 bases at V and 3 bases at J, with 15 bases in the middle. Germline V gives CDR1 SGDLS, CDR2 YYNGEE.

The chain combines TRBV5-4 with TRBJ2-1; TRBD1 is a possible D gene (6 bases). Germline V CDR1 and CDR2: SGHNT, YYREEE (reference sequence). The CDR3 is 11 amino acids. The germline V and J ends were trimmed by 4 bases and 7 bases, with 6 bases remaining between them. In DNA form, the CDR3 reads TGTGCCAGCAGCCAGGGGAATGAGCAGTTCTTC. As protein: CASSQGNEQFF. Filled out from reference TRBV5-4 and TRBJ2-1, the complete variable domain reads ETGVTQSPTHLIKTRGQQVTLRCSSQSGHNTVSWYQQALGQGPQFIFQYYREEENGRGNFPPRFSGLQFPNYSSELNVNALELDDSALYLCASSQGNEQFFGPGTRLTVL.

This chain connects TRBV7-7 to TRBJ2-5, with D tentatively TRBD1 (5 bases). Trimming removed 7 bases at V and 4 bases at J, with 13 bases between. Germline loops: CDR1 SSHAT, CDR2 FNYEAQ (reference sequence). CDR3 length: 13 residues. The CDR3 bases are TGTGCCAGCACCCAGGGATTTCGAGAGACCCAGTACTTC. Translated, it gives CASTQGFRETQYF.

The V gene is TRBV20-1, the J gene TRBJ2-3; TRBD2 agrees at 7 bases. CDR3 size: 11 residues. V was pared by 3 bases and J by 8 bases, with 2 bases of the junction left unmatched. The V gene's germline CDR1 is DFQATT and CDR2 SNEGSKA (reference sequence). The CDR3 region is CSASGGGTQYF. CDR3 bases: TGCAGTGCTAGTGGGGGGGGTACGCAGTATTTT.

In this sample, this clone turned up a few times. The chain joins TRBV29-1 to TRBJ1-5; TRBD1 aligns across 9 bases. The germline V gene encodes CDR1 SQVTM and CDR2 ANQGSEA. J lost 6 bases, V lost 5 bases, and 11 bases had no gene match. The length of the CDR3 is 15 residues. The CDR3, as DNA: TGCAGCGTTCTAACTGGACAGGGGATTGGTCAGCCCCAGCATTTT. Its translation: CSVLTGQGIGQPQHF.

This clone appeared a single time. The rearrangement joins TRBV5-1 to TRBJ2-2; D uncertain. The V and J ends lost 5 bases and 1 base respectively, with 15 bases between them. The CDR3 spans 16 residues. The V gene's germline CDR1 is SGHRS and CDR2 YFSETQ. CDR3 in DNA: TGCGCCAGCAGTTCTATGGGCCTGGGGAACACCGGGGAGCTGTTTTTT. It specifies CASSSMGLGNTGELFF.

This chain joins TRBV27 and TRBJ2-7; D may be TRBD1 (5 bases). The CDR3 totals 13 residues. Germline V gene sequence: CDR1 MNHEY, CDR2 SMNVEV (reference sequence). Trimming stripped 6 bases from V and 0 bases from J, with 9 bases between. In DNA, the CDR3 is TGTGCCAGCAGCAGGGCTAACTCCTACGAGCAGTACTTC. This encodes CASSRANSYEQYF.

The chain couples TRBV5-1 to TRBJ2-2; TRBD2 matches at 8 bases. Germline CDR1 is SGHRS and CDR2 is YFSETQ. The CDR3 runs to 14 residues. V lost 5 bases, J lost 8 bases, and 8 bases stayed unmatched. The CDR3 region is CASRYLSGSGELFF. CDR3 bases: TGCGCCAGCAGGTATCTCAGCGGGAGTGGGGAGCTGTTTTTT.

The chain links TRBV4-2 to TRBJ1-2; D is uncertain. Looked up from germline, CDR1 is LGHNA and CDR2 is YNFKEQ. The CDR3 runs to 13 residues. With 0 bases removed from V and 4 bases from J, the gap between germline ends came to 6 bases. The CDR3 protein is CASSQDRGYGYTF. CDR3 coding DNA: TGTGCCAGCAGCCAAGATCGGGGCTATGGCTACACCTTC.

The rearrangement joins TRBV5-1 to TRBJ2-3, with 7 bases lining up with TRBD1. Germline-derived CDR1 and CDR2 are SGHRS and YFSETQ. The V segment lost 4 bases and the J segment 2 bases; nucleotides outside the gene matches: 7. The CDR3 sequence is 15 residues long. The CDR3 spells CASSIPQGNTDTQYF. CDR3 coding DNA: TGCGCCAGCAGCATCCCACAGGGGAACACAGATACGCAGTATTTT.